This T cell receptor beta chain was identified during a study of T cell repertoires in cytomegalovirus infection. Looking at the study overall: From public TCR beta signatures came an indication of both CMV infection and matching HLA type.

CDR1 and CDR2 (germline): SQVTM, ANQGSEA. The V and J ends lost 1 base and 5 bases, in that order; junction bases with no gene match: 7. CDR3 size: 14 residues. TCRdb re-derived calls from the reads in MiXCR, one entry per CDR3 protein. The data show 310,000 or so distinct CDR3 sequences, about 9.1% seen once. This clonotype has only a few counts. The chain links TRBV29-1 to TRBJ1-2; 7 bases match TRBD1. The sequencing input was PBMCs. The source is a human donor in good health (CMV status not recorded). Some clones in this sample may be carry-over from other donors' samples. CDR3 in amino acids: CSVEATGRDYGYTF. The CDR3, as DNA: TGCAGCGTTGAAGCGACAGGGAGGGATTATGGCTACACCTTC.